This is a list of T cell receptor beta chains from one sample in a study of cytomegalovirus exposure and HLA in healthy donors. The data were produced by immunoSEQ multiplex PCR, yet TCRdb's version contains in-frame clones alone and is incomplete. Here the sample spans 50,000 to 65,000 clones, approximately 95% being singletons. The sequenced sample consisted of PBMCs. The receptors derive from a woman aged 18-35 years in good health and CMV-seropositive. Each CDR3 is given with its conserved first and last residue. Fields, in order: clone size, D gene, J gene, V gene, CDR3 DNA, CDR3 protein. D genes are given only for firm matches. Expanded clones are given a class, and other clones once, few, many or no size at all.

- - TRBJ2-2 TRBV5-1 TGCGCCATCATTTTGAACACCGGGGAGCTGTTTTTT CAIILNTGELFF
- - TRBJ1-2 TRBV6-5 TGTGCCACCAGACGGGGGGACTATGGCTACACCTTC CATRRGDYGYTF
once TRBD2 TRBJ2-7 TRBV6-5 TGTGCCAGCAGTTACGGGTTTAGCGGGGGGTACGCGCAGTACTTC CASSYGFSGGYAQYF
- TRBD2 TRBJ2-1 TRBV11-2 TGTGCCAGCAGCTCGCGGACTAGCGGGAGTTTACCCAATGAGCAGTTCTTC CASSSRTSGSLPNEQFF
- TRBD1 TRBJ2-2 TRBV14 TGTGCCAGCAGCCCCCCTCGGACAGGGCACACCGGGGAGCTGTTTTTT CASSPPRTGHTGELFF
- - TRBJ1-3 TRBV19 TGTGCCAGTAGTATTGACAGCCAAGGAAACACCATATATTTT CASSIDSQGNTIYF
once - TRBJ1-2 TRBV19 TGTGCCAGTAGTATAGGGGGAGCCGGCGACTATGGCTACACCTTC CASSIGGAGDYGYTF
- TRBD2 TRBJ2-7 TRBV18 TGTGCCAGCTCGGGTTTAGCGGGAGAAGCTAAAGACTTC CASSGLAGEAKDF
- - TRBJ2-7 TRBV18 TGTGCCAGCTCAAGAGAATCAGGGGTTGAGCAGTACTTC CASSRESGVEQYF
- TRBD2 TRBJ2-3 TRBV5-4 TGTGCCAGCAGCTCAGAGCGGGGAACCACAGATACGCAGTATTTT CASSSERGTTDTQYF
- - TRBJ2-5 TRBV30 TGTGCCTGGCAAACAGGGTACCAAGAGACCCAGTACTTC CAWQTGYQETQYF
- TRBD2 TRBJ2-1 TRBV27 TGTGCCAGCAGTAGCCTGCTAGCGGGGGGGCTAGGTGAGCAGTTCTTC CASSSLLAGGLGEQFF
- - TRBJ2-1 TRBV27 TGTGCCAGCGGTCGAAACGGGGGGCACAATGAGCAGTTCTTC CASGRNGGHNEQFF
- TRBD1 TRBJ2-7 TRBV6-1 TGTGCCCTAACCGGGACAGGGGGCTACGAGCAGTACTTC CALTGTGGYEQYF
- - TRBJ2-5 TRBV7-8 TGTGCCACCTCGGGAGAGGGTGGATTTGAAGAGACCCAGTACTTC CATSGEGGFEETQYF
- - TRBJ1-1 TRBV9 TGTGCCAGCAGCGAGAACTCGAACACTGAAGCTTTCTTT CASSENSNTEAFF
- TRBD2 TRBJ2-7 TRBV28 TGTGCCAGCAGTTTACCGGGACTAGCCGAGCAGTACTTC CASSLPGLAEQYF
once - TRBJ2-2 TRBV11-3 TGTGCCAGCAGCTCTCCGAGTCTAGGCATGGCCGGGGAGCTGTTTTTT CASSSPSLGMAGELFF
- - TRBJ1-3 TRBV19 TGTGCCAGTTCCCAGGGGATCGGTAGTGGAAACACCATATATTTT CASSQGIGSGNTIYF
once TRBD2 TRBJ2-7 TRBV5-4 TGTGCCAGCAGCTTGGGGGGACTAGCCTACGAGCAGTACTTC CASSLGGLAYEQYF
- - TRBJ1-2 TRBV6-5 TGTGCCAGCACCATCGGACAGTTCTATGGCTACACCTTC CASTIGQFYGYTF
- TRBD2 TRBJ2-3 TRBV5-4 TGTGCCAGCAGCCGAGCGGGAGTTGGCACAGATACGCAGTATTTT CASSRAGVGTDTQYF
once TRBD2 TRBJ2-7 TRBV10-3 TGTGCCATCAGGCTAGCGGGAGGCCACGAGCAGTACTTC CAIRLAGGHEQYF
- TRBD2 TRBJ2-7 TRBV28 TGTGCCAGCAGCCCGAGACTAGCGGGACGGGGGCCCGAGCAGTACTTC CASSPRLAGRGPEQYF
- - TRBJ1-4 TRBV4-2 TGTGCCAGCAGCCAAGAGGCGGGAGGAGAAAAACTGTTTTTT CASSQEAGGEKLFF
- - TRBJ1-3 TRBV30 TGTGCCTGGCAGAAGGTCGGGAGAAACACCATATATTTT CAWQKVGRNTIYF
- - TRBJ1-2 TRBV4-2 TGTGCCAGCAGCCAAAACCGGGGCAGGGACTCTGGCTACACCTTC CASSQNRGRDSGYTF
- TRBD2 TRBJ2-3 TRBV7-3 TGTGCCAGCAGCTTAACTCGAGGCGCACGGGGGGGCACAGATACGCAGTATTTT CASSLTRGARGGTDTQYF
- - TRBJ2-7 TRBV5-1 TGCGCCAGCAGCCGGACCACGGCGGGACGCTACGAGCAGTACTTC CASSRTTAGRYEQYF
- - TRBJ1-3 TRBV9 TGTGCCAGCGCGGACGGGGACTCTGGAAACACCATATATTTT CASADGDSGNTIYF
- - TRBJ2-1 TRBV28 TGTGCCAGCTCTCCAGGCCGACAAATTTACAATGAGCAGTTCTTC CASSPGRQIYNEQFF
- - TRBJ1-1 TRBV5-4 TGTGCCAGCAGCGCGCACTACGGAGATGAAGCTTTCTTT CASSAHYGDEAFF